The rows below give T cell receptor beta chains drawn from one sample of a study of blood T cell repertoires in COVID-19. The method was immunoSEQ multiplex PCR; TCRdb's version includes in-frame clones alone and lacks a portion of them. Of just over 60,000 clones detected, around four fifths appear once; the ten largest clones hold 20%. Material for sequencing was peripheral blood. The receptors here all came from a woman aged 80 or older with active or convalescent COVID-19. Each CDR3 is given with its conserved first and last residue. D genes are given only for firm matches. For some rows the clone size is stated as once, few or many, or as a class when expanded; others skip it.

j_gene: TRBJ2-1
v_gene: TRBV30
d_gene: -
abundance: -
CDR3aa: CAWSKGLGLQNEQFF
CDR3nt: TGTGCCTGGAGTAAGGGTCTAGGACTACAGAATGAGCAGTTCTTC

j_gene: TRBJ2-5
v_gene: TRBV6-5
d_gene: TRBD2
abundance: few
CDR3aa: CASRDWASGQETQYF
CDR3nt: TGTGCCAGCAGGGATTGGGCTAGCGGACAAGAGACCCAGTACTTC

j_gene: TRBJ2-1
v_gene: TRBV6-6
d_gene: -
abundance: -
CDR3aa: CASSYSILGTNEQFF
CDR3nt: TGTGCCAGCAGTTACTCGATCTTAGGGACAAATGAGCAGTTCTTC

j_gene: TRBJ2-2
v_gene: TRBV7-7
d_gene: -
abundance: -
CDR3aa: CASSLTAINTGELFF
CDR3nt: TGTGCCAGCAGCTTGACAGCAATAAACACCGGGGAGCTGTTTTTT

j_gene: TRBJ2-2
v_gene: TRBV4-2
d_gene: -
abundance: -
CDR3aa: CASSQVSDPRGTGELFF
CDR3nt: TGTGCCAGCAGCCAAGTCTCGGACCCCCGAGGGACCGGGGAGCTGTTTTTT

j_gene: TRBJ2-2
v_gene: TRBV9
d_gene: -
abundance: once
CDR3aa: CASSKGGGANTGELFF
CDR3nt: TGTGCCAGCAGCAAAGGTGGGGGCGCGAACACCGGGGAGCTGTTTTTT

j_gene: TRBJ2-3
v_gene: TRBV6-5
d_gene: TRBD2
abundance: -
CDR3aa: CASSPLAGGTDTQYF
CDR3nt: TGTGCCAGCAGTCCCCTAGCGGGGGGCACAGATACGCAGTATTTT

j_gene: TRBJ1-4
v_gene: TRBV5-4
d_gene: TRBD1
abundance: -
CDR3aa: CASSPAGGILGEKLFF
CDR3nt: TGTGCCAGCAGCCCTGCAGGGGGAATCCTGGGTGAAAAACTGTTTTTT

j_gene: TRBJ2-1
v_gene: TRBV27
d_gene: TRBD2
abundance: -
CDR3aa: CASSWVVGAGGRQFF
CDR3nt: TGTGCCAGCAGTTGGGTGGTGGGAGCGGGGGGGCGGCAGTTCTTC

j_gene: TRBJ1-2
v_gene: TRBV11-2
d_gene: TRBD1
abundance: -
CDR3aa: CASSPDTGGYGYTF
CDR3nt: TGTGCCAGCAGCCCCGATACAGGGGGTTATGGCTACACCTTC

j_gene: TRBJ1-6
v_gene: TRBV25-1
d_gene: -
abundance: -
CDR3aa: CASNQADESPLHF
CDR3nt: TGTGCCAGCAACCAAGCGGACGAGTCACCCCTCCACTTT

j_gene: TRBJ1-2
v_gene: TRBV6-5
d_gene: TRBD1
abundance: -
CDR3aa: CASRRDSNYGYTF
CDR3nt: TGTGCCAGCAGGAGGGACAGTAACTATGGCTACACCTTC

j_gene: TRBJ1-1
v_gene: TRBV25-1
d_gene: TRBD1
abundance: -
CDR3aa: CASSELDRGGLDTEAFF
CDR3nt: TGTGCCAGCAGTGAATTGGACAGGGGGGGTTTGGACACTGAAGCTTTCTTT

j_gene: TRBJ1-2
v_gene: TRBV2
d_gene: -
abundance: -
CDR3aa: CASRDGGLWGYTF
CDR3nt: TGTGCCAGCAGGGACGGGGGACTTTGGGGCTACACCTTC

j_gene: TRBJ1-1
v_gene: TRBV3-1/TRBV3-2
d_gene: TRBD1
abundance: -
CDR3aa: CASRRGQNTEAFF
CDR3nt: TGTGCCAGCCGCAGGGGGCAGAACACTGAAGCTTTCTTT

j_gene: TRBJ2-5
v_gene: TRBV18
d_gene: TRBD1
abundance: -
CDR3aa: CASSGGTGRQETQYF
CDR3nt: TGTGCCAGCTCCGGCGGGACAGGACGTCAAGAGACCCAGTACTTC

j_gene: TRBJ1-4
v_gene: TRBV6-5
d_gene: -
abundance: -
CDR3aa: CASSIQDQNEKLFF
CDR3nt: TGTGCCAGCAGTATACAGGACCAGAATGAAAAACTGTTTTTT

j_gene: TRBJ2-3
v_gene: TRBV7-6
d_gene: TRBD1
abundance: -
CDR3aa: CASSFQVRGRQGDTQYF
CDR3nt: TGTGCCAGCAGCTTCCAGGTCAGGGGGCGACAGGGGGATACGCAGTATTTT

j_gene: TRBJ1-1
v_gene: TRBV14
d_gene: -
abundance: -
CDR3aa: CASSQVAGETEAFF
CDR3nt: TGTGCCAGCAGCCAAGTGGCAGGTGAAACTGAAGCTTTCTTT

j_gene: TRBJ1-2
v_gene: TRBV19
d_gene: -
abundance: many
CDR3aa: CASSIEPGSVGYTF
CDR3nt: TGTGCCAGTAGTATAGAGCCGGGTTCGGTTGGCTACACCTTC

j_gene: TRBJ2-7
v_gene: TRBV3-1/TRBV3-2
d_gene: -
abundance: few
CDR3aa: CASSQGRWLVGEQYF
CDR3nt: TGTGCCAGCAGCCAAGGTCGCTGGCTAGTCGGCGAGCAGTACTTC

j_gene: TRBJ2-1
v_gene: TRBV30
d_gene: TRBD2
abundance: -
CDR3aa: CAWSPSGNYNEQFF
CDR3nt: TGTGCCTGGTCTCCTAGCGGGAACTACAATGAGCAGTTCTTC

j_gene: TRBJ2-7
v_gene: TRBV5-1
d_gene: TRBD2
abundance: -
CDR3aa: CASSTSGGPFSYEQYF
CDR3nt: TGCGCCAGCAGTACTAGCGGGGGGCCTTTCTCCTACGAGCAGTACTTC

j_gene: TRBJ2-5
v_gene: TRBV20-1
d_gene: -
abundance: -
CDR3aa: CSARAGSAQYF
CDR3nt: TGCAGTGCTAGGGCCGGGTCAGCCCAGTACTTC

j_gene: TRBJ1-3
v_gene: TRBV5-1
d_gene: TRBD1
abundance: -
CDR3aa: CASSLAGGTGLTGNTIYF
CDR3nt: TGCGCCAGCAGCTTGGCCGGAGGGACAGGATTAACTGGAAACACCATATATTTT

j_gene: TRBJ1-1
v_gene: TRBV25-1
d_gene: TRBD1
abundance: -
CDR3aa: CASSPGGRGTEAFF
CDR3nt: TGTGCCAGCAGTCCAGGGGGCCGTGGGACTGAAGCTTTCTTT

j_gene: TRBJ2-7
v_gene: TRBV6-5
d_gene: -
abundance: -
CDR3aa: CASYRRGYGMNEQYF
CDR3nt: TGTGCCTCTTACCGAAGGGGGTATGGAATGAACGAGCAGTACTTC

j_gene: TRBJ2-3
v_gene: TRBV7-8
d_gene: TRBD2
abundance: -
CDR3aa: CASSLGTNTDTQYF
CDR3nt: TGTGCCAGCAGCCTAGGGACTAACACAGATACGCAGTATTTT

j_gene: TRBJ2-7
v_gene: TRBV11-2
d_gene: -
abundance: -
CDR3aa: CASSLTGAGAFYEQYF
CDR3nt: TGTGCCAGCAGCTTAACTGGGGCGGGGGCCTTCTACGAGCAGTACTTC

j_gene: TRBJ2-5
v_gene: TRBV9
d_gene: TRBD2
abundance: -
CDR3aa: CASSPTSGGAGETQYF
CDR3nt: TGTGCCAGCAGCCCTACTAGCGGGGGGGCGGGAGAGACCCAGTACTTC

j_gene: TRBJ1-2
v_gene: TRBV18
d_gene: -
abundance: -
CDR3aa: CASSPSGNREFYGYTF
CDR3nt: TGTGCCAGCTCACCTTCCGGTAACAGGGAGTTCTATGGCTACACCTTC

j_gene: TRBJ1-2
v_gene: TRBV15
d_gene: -
abundance: few
CDR3aa: CATSRAPPGQNGYTF
CDR3nt: TGTGCCACCAGCAGAGCCCCCCCAGGGCAGAATGGCTACACCTTC

j_gene: TRBJ1-5
v_gene: TRBV4-1
d_gene: -
abundance: few
CDR3aa: CASSQDGAGGRSNQPQHF
CDR3nt: TGCGCCAGCAGCCAAGACGGCGCGGGGGGTCGAAGCAATCAGCCCCAGCATTTT

j_gene: TRBJ1-1
v_gene: TRBV18
d_gene: -
abundance: -
CDR3aa: CASSPSGGLNTEAFF
CDR3nt: TGTGCCAGCTCACCGTCCGGGGGGCTGAACACTGAAGCTTTCTTT

j_gene: TRBJ2-2
v_gene: TRBV7-3
d_gene: TRBD2
abundance: -
CDR3aa: CASSRGVNTGELFF
CDR3nt: TGTGCCAGCAGCCGGGGGGTCAACACCGGGGAGCTGTTTTTT

j_gene: TRBJ1-2
v_gene: TRBV7-8
d_gene: -
abundance: -
CDR3aa: CASSFYRDRSYGYTF
CDR3nt: TGTGCCAGCAGCTTTTACAGGGATCGTAGCTATGGCTACACCTTC

j_gene: TRBJ2-7
v_gene: TRBV5-1
d_gene: TRBD2
abundance: -
CDR3aa: CASSLGLAGAAEQYF
CDR3nt: TGCGCCAGCAGCTTGGGGCTAGCGGGGGCCGCCGAGCAGTACTTC

j_gene: TRBJ2-3
v_gene: TRBV30
d_gene: TRBD2
abundance: -
CDR3aa: CAWSFFGGAGTQYF
CDR3nt: TGTGCCTGGAGTTTTTTCGGGGGGGCGGGTACGCAGTATTTT

j_gene: TRBJ2-7
v_gene: TRBV7-9
d_gene: TRBD1
abundance: -
CDR3aa: CASSSTGDPYEQYF
CDR3nt: TGTGCCAGCAGCTCCACAGGGGACCCCTACGAGCAGTACTTC

j_gene: TRBJ1-2
v_gene: TRBV6-5
d_gene: TRBD1
abundance: -
CDR3aa: CASSWTGAGYTF
CDR3nt: TGTGCCAGTTCATGGACAGGGGCTGGCTACACCTTC

j_gene: TRBJ1-1
v_gene: TRBV7-3
d_gene: -
abundance: once
CDR3aa: CASSAYRTNTEAFF
CDR3nt: TGTGCCAGCAGCGCCTACAGGACGAACACTGAAGCTTTCTTT

j_gene: TRBJ2-2
v_gene: TRBV5-1
d_gene: TRBD2
abundance: -
CDR3aa: CASSSGLAGGPSTGELFF
CDR3nt: TGCGCCAGCAGCTCGGGACTAGCGGGGGGGCCGAGCACCGGGGAGCTGTTTTTT

j_gene: TRBJ1-4
v_gene: TRBV5-1
d_gene: TRBD1
abundance: -
CDR3aa: CASKGQGVNEKLFF
CDR3nt: TGCGCCAGCAAGGGACAGGGCGTTAATGAAAAACTGTTTTTT

j_gene: TRBJ1-5
v_gene: TRBV12-3/TRBV12-4
d_gene: -
abundance: -
CDR3aa: CASSWKGEQPQHF
CDR3nt: TGTGCCAGCAGTTGGAAGGGGGAACAGCCCCAGCATTTT

j_gene: TRBJ2-3
v_gene: TRBV5-1
d_gene: TRBD2
abundance: -
CDR3aa: CASSLLAGVSDTQYF
CDR3nt: TGCGCCAGCAGCTTGCTAGCGGGGGTGTCTGATACGCAGTATTTT

j_gene: TRBJ2-6
v_gene: TRBV19
d_gene: TRBD1
abundance: -
CDR3aa: CASIRTGGPYLGANVLTF
CDR3nt: TGTGCCAGTATCCGGACAGGGGGGCCGTACTTGGGGGCCAACGTCCTGACTTTC

j_gene: TRBJ1-1
v_gene: TRBV27
d_gene: TRBD1
abundance: -
CDR3aa: CASSKNRGNTEAFF
CDR3nt: TGTGCCAGCAGCAAAAACAGGGGGAACACTGAAGCTTTCTTT

j_gene: TRBJ1-1
v_gene: TRBV2
d_gene: -
abundance: -
CDR3aa: CASSGQINTEAFF
CDR3nt: TGTGCCAGCAGCGGACAGATAAACACTGAAGCTTTCTTT

j_gene: TRBJ1-5
v_gene: TRBV6-1
d_gene: -
abundance: -
CDR3aa: CASSEGGSNQPQHF
CDR3nt: TGTGCCAGCAGTGAAGGGGGCAGCAATCAGCCCCAGCATTTT

j_gene: TRBJ1-3
v_gene: TRBV6-6
d_gene: TRBD1
abundance: -
CDR3aa: CASSLTGGYENTIYF
CDR3nt: TGTGCCAGCAGTCTGACAGGGGGCTATGAAAACACCATATATTTT

j_gene: TRBJ1-6
v_gene: TRBV9
d_gene: -
abundance: -
CDR3aa: CASSVTGSRNSPLHF
CDR3nt: TGTGCCAGCAGCGTAACAGGGTCAAGAAATTCACCCCTCCACTTT

j_gene: TRBJ1-2
v_gene: TRBV10-2
d_gene: -
abundance: once
CDR3aa: CASSESRAGYDGYTF
CDR3nt: TGCGCCAGCAGTGAGTCGAGGGCCGGCTATGACGGCTACACCTTC

j_gene: TRBJ1-5
v_gene: TRBV19
d_gene: TRBD1
abundance: -
CDR3aa: CASIGTGQGRDNQPQHF
CDR3nt: TGTGCCAGTATAGGGACCGGACAGGGCCGTGACAATCAGCCCCAGCATTTT

j_gene: TRBJ2-3
v_gene: TRBV9
d_gene: -
abundance: -
CDR3aa: CASSAQGNSEDTQYF
CDR3nt: TGTGCCAGCAGCGCACAGGGTAATTCGGAAGATACGCAGTATTTT

j_gene: TRBJ1-2
v_gene: TRBV28
d_gene: -
abundance: -
CDR3aa: CASSLRQVYYGYTF
CDR3nt: TGTGCCAGCAGTTTACGACAGGTCTACTATGGCTACACCTTC

j_gene: TRBJ1-6
v_gene: TRBV25-1
d_gene: -
abundance: -
CDR3aa: CASRRGGEGPLHF
CDR3nt: TGTGCCAGCAGGAGGGGGGGCGAGGGACCCCTCCACTTT

j_gene: TRBJ2-1
v_gene: TRBV7-2
d_gene: TRBD1
abundance: -
CDR3aa: CASRPHTGGNNEQFF
CDR3nt: TGTGCCAGCAGACCACACACAGGGGGAAACAATGAGCAGTTCTTC

j_gene: TRBJ2-7
v_gene: TRBV5-5
d_gene: TRBD2
abundance: few
CDR3aa: CASSPRFSSGSYEQYF
CDR3nt: TGTGCCAGCAGCCCCCGTTTTTCTAGCGGATCCTACGAGCAGTACTTC

j_gene: TRBJ1-4
v_gene: TRBV5-1
d_gene: TRBD1
abundance: -
CDR3aa: CASSWGTANEKLFF
CDR3nt: TGCGCCAGCAGCTGGGGGACAGCTAATGAAAAACTGTTTTTT